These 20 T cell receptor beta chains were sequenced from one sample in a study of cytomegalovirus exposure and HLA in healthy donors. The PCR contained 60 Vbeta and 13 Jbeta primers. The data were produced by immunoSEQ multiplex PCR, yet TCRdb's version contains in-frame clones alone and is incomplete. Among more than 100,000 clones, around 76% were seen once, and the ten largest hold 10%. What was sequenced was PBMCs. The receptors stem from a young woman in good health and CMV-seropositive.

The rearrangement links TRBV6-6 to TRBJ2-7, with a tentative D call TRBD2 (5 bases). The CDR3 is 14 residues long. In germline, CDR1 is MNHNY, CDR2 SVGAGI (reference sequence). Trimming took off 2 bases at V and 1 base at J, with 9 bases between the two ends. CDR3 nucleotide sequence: TGTGCCAGCAGTTACAGTGGCGGGTCCTACGAGCAGTACTTC. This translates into CASSYSGGSYEQYF.

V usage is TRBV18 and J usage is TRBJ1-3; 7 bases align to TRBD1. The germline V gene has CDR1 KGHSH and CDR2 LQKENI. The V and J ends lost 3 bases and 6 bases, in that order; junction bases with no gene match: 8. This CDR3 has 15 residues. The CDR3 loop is CASSPTTGSENTIYF. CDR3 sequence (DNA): TGTGCCAGCTCACCGACGACAGGGAGTGAAAACACCATATATTTT. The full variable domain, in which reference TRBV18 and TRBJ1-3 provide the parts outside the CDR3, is NAGVMQNPRHLVRRRGQEARLRCSPMKGHSHVYWYRQLPEEGLKFMVYLQKENIIDESGMPKERFSAEFPKEGPSILRIQQVVRGDSAAYFCASSPTTGSENTIYFGEGSWLTVV.

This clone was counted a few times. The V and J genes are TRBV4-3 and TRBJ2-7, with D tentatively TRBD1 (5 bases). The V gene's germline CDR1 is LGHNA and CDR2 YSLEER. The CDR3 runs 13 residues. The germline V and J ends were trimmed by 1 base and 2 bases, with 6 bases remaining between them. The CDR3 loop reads CASSQGRAYEQYF. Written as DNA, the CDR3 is TGCGCCAGCAGCCAAGGCAGGGCCTACGAGCAGTACTTC.

This chain's CDR3 is CASSVGQGVNEQFF. DNA for the CDR3: TGTGCCAGCAGTGTAGGACAGGGGGTGAATGAGCAGTTCTTC. The chain combines TRBV27 with TRBJ2-1; 10 bases map to TRBD1. This CDR3 comprises 14 residues. CDR1 is MNHEY, CDR2 SMNVEV, per germline (reference sequence). The trim removed 5 bases at V and 7 bases at J, leaving 5 bases unmatched.

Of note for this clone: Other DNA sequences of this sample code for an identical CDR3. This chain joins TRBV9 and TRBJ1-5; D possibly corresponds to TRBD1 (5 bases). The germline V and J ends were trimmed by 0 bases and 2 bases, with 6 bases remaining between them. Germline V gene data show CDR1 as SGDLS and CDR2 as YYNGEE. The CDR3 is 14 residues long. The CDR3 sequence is CASSVGGGNQPQHF. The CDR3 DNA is TGTGCCAGCAGCGTAGGGGGCGGCAATCAGCCCCAGCATTTT. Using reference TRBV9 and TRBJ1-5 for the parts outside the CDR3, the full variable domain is DSGVTQTPKHLITATGQRVTLRCSPRSGDLSVYWYQQSLDQGLQFLIQYYNGEERAKGNILERFSAQQFPDLHSELNLSSLELGDSALYFCASSVGGGNQPQHFGDGTRLSIL.

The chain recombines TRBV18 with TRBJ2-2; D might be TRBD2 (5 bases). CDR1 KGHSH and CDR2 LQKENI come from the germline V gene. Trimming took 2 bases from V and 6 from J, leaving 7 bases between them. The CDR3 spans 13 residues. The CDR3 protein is CASSPSGSGELFF. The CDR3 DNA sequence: TGTGCCAGCTCACCATCGGGGTCCGGGGAGCTGTTTTTT.

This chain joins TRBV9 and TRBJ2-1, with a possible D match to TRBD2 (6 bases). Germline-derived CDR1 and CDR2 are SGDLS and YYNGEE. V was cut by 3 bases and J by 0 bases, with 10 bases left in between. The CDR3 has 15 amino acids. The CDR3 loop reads CASSAPTSSYNEQFF. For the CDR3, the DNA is TGTGCCAGCAGCGCACCGACTAGCTCCTACAATGAGCAGTTCTTC.

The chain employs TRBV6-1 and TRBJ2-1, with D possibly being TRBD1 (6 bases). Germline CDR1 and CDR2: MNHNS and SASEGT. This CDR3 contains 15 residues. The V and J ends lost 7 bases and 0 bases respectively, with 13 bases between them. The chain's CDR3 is CASNGGSSSYNEQFF. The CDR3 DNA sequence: TGTGCCAGCAATGGGGGCTCGAGCTCCTACAATGAGCAGTTCTTC.

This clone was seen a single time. This CDR3 is CASSAWGELAKNIQYF. CDR3 DNA: TGTGCCAGCAGTGCTTGGGGGGAATTAGCCAAAAACATTCAGTACTTC. The chain has TRBV6-1 and TRBJ2-4, with D tentatively TRBD2 (6 bases). The germline V gene has CDR1 MNHNS and CDR2 SASEGT. This CDR3 region has 16 residues. V gave up 4 bases and J gave up 0 bases, with 13 bases separating them.

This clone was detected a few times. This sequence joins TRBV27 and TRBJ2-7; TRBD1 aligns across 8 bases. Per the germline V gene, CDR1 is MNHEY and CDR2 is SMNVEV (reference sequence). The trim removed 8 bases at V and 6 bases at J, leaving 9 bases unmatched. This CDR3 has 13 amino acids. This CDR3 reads CASGTTGALEQYF. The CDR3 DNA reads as TGTGCCAGCGGAACGACAGGGGCCCTCGAGCAGTACTTC.

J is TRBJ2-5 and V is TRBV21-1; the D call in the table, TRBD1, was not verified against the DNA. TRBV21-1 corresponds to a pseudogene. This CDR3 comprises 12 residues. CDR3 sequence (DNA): TGTGCCAGCAGCATACAGGGGGAGACCCAGTACTTC. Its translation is CASSIQGETQYF.

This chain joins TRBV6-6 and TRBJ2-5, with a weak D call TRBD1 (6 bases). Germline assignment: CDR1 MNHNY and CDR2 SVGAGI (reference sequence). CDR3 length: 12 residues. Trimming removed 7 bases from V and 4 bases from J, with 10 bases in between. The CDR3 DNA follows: TGTGCCAGCACACCAGGGGCAGAGACCCAGTACTTC. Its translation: CASTPGAETQYF.

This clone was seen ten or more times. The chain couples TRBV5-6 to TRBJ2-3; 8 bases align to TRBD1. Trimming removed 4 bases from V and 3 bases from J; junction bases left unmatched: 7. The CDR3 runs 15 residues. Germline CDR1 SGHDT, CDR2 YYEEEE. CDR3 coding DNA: TGTGCCAGCAGCCCCTGGACAGGGTCGACAGATACGCAGTATTTT. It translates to CASSPWTGSTDTQYF.

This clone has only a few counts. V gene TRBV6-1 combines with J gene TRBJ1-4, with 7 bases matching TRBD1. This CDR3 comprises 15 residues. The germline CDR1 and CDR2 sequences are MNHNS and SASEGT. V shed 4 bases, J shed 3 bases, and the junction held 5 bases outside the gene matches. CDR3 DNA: TGTGCCAGCAGTGTACCGGGACAGCCTAATGAAAAACTGTTTTTT. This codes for CASSVPGQPNEKLFF.

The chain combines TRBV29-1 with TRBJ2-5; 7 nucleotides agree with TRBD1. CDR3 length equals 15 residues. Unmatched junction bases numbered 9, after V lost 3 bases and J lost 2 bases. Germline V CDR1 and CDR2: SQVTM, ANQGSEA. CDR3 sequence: CSVDSTWTGQETQYF. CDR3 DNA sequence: TGCAGCGTTGATTCTACGTGGACAGGTCAAGAGACCCAGTACTTC.

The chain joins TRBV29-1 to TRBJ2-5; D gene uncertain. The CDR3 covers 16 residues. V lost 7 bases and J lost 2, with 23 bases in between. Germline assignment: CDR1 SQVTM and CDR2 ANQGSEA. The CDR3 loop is CSARRAAVSLQETQYF. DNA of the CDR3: TGCAGCGCCCGTCGCGCGGCGGTTTCACTTCAAGAGACCCAGTACTTC.

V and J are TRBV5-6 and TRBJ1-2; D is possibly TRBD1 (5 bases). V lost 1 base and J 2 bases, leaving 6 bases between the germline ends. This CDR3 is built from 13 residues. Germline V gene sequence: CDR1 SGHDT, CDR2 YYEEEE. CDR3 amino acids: CASSLQGNYGYTF. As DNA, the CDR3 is TGTGCCAGCAGCTTGCAGGGAAACTATGGCTACACCTTC.

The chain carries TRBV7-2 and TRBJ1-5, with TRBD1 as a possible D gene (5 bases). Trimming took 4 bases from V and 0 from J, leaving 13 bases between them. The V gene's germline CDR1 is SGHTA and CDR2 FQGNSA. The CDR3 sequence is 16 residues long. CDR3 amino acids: CASSSLQVYSNQPQHF. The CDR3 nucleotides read TGTGCCAGCAGCTCCTTACAGGTGTATAGCAATCAGCCCCAGCATTTT. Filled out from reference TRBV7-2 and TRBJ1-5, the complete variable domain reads GAGVSQSPSNKVTEKGKDVELRCDPISGHTALYWYRQSLGQGLEFLIYFQGNSAPDKSGLPSDRFSAERTGGSVSTLTIQRTQQEDSAVYLCASSSLQVYSNQPQHFGDGTRLSIL.

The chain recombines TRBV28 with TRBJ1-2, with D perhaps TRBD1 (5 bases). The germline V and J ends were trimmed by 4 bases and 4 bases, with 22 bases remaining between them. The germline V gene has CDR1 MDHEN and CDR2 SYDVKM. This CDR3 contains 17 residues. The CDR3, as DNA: TGTGCCAGCAGTTCGACAGTTCGGAGGGGAGGGAGCTATGGCTACACCTTC. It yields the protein CASSSTVRRGGSYGYTF.

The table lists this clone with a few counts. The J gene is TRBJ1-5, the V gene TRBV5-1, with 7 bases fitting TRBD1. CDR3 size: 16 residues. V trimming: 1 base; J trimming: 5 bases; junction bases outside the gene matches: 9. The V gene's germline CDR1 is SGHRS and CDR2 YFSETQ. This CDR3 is CASSLTGQFPYQPQHF. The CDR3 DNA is TGCGCCAGCAGCTTGACGGGACAGTTCCCCTATCAGCCCCAGCATTTT.